This T cell receptor (beta chain) was retrieved from a study of Graves' ophthalmopathy and Graves' hyperthyroidism (dated by TCRdb to 2016 to 2019). Background on the whole study: Hyperthyroidism was considered stable if no progression to ophthalmopathy occurred within 18 months of follow-up. The independent validation cohort included 20 or so hyperthyroidism patients plus 17 patients who later progressed from hyperthyroidism to ophthalmopathy. T-cell repertoires of thyroid tissue and blood were compared in more than 5 hyperthyroidism patients. After sampling, hyperthyroidism patients received methimazole starting at 30 mg daily, and ophthalmopathy patients received high-dose intravenous methylprednisolone. The study used TCR beta repertoire signatures to distinguish Graves' ophthalmopathy from Graves' hyperthyroidism and to predict progression to ophthalmopathy. To explore V-J signatures distinguishing ophthalmopathy from hyperthyroidism, a discovery set of approximately 100 patients (roughly 45 ophthalmopathy, 55 to 60 stable hyperthyroidism) was enrolled. In total, 120 to 150 blood samples were TCR-sequenced: roughly 45 ophthalmopathy, some 75 hyperthyroidism and roughly 17 hyperthyroidism-to-ophthalmopathy patients. The research as a whole found: Sample size was not predetermined statistically, and investigators were not blinded to group allocation. Most of the expanded thyroid clonotypes with a frequency above 0.001 were also detected in blood, and it was suggested that the thyroid immune response may be reflected by blood repertoires. In validation, the model predicted ophthalmopathy progression with less than 71% sensitivity and 72% to 80% specificity; fewer than 15 predicted patients were CT-confirmed with GO in a median of around 6.5 months. In cross-validation, the 13-signature model distinguished ophthalmopathy from stable hyperthyroidism with approximately 90% sensitivity and around 81% specificity, and in the test set the corresponding values were roughly 80% and 76%.

Hyperthyroidism patients were newly diagnosed, with disease duration under 2 months, and aged 18 to 65 years. Patients with other autoimmune diseases, uncontrolled infections, pregnancy or lactation were excluded. Diagnosis was based on clinical symptoms, serum thyroxine, TRAb, thyroid ultrasound and orbital computed tomography. Total RNA was extracted with Trizol reagent and quality-checked on an Agilent 2100 Bioanalyzer. For repertoire sequencing, TCR beta CDR3 regions were amplified from RNA transcripts. The first round of RT-PCR was done with HTBI primers and the Qiagen OneStep RT-PCR kit, and was followed by a second round of multiplex PCR, then size selection and purification. The libraries underwent paired-end sequencing with 100 bp reads on an Illumina HiSeq2000. The authors processed their data as follows. Reads were processed with SOAPnuke, discarding reads with adapters, uncalled bases, mean Phred below 15, or no exact constant-primer or identifier match. High-quality paired reads were merged with COPE v1.2.5. Each unique nucleotide sequence was treated as a clonotype, and MiTCR v1.1 was used to align the clonotypes to the IMGT TRB V, D and J references. Only V-J combinations with frequency above 0.0001 were analysed, covering approximately 99% of repertoires. For each V-J combination, a TCR clonal expansion and chaos score was defined as the ratio of F50 clonal expansion to chaos observed in the TCRdist matrix. Welch's t-statistics and random forest were used to narrow the features down to more than 10 V-J combinations, which were then fed into a naive Bayes classifier. The Morisita-Horn index was used to measure how similar the thyroid and blood repertoires were. TCRdb handled the public reads itself, with Q25 trimming in fastp and clone calling in MiXCR, and kept productive beta chains. When rows share a CDR3 protein, they turn into one entry using the most common DNA and genes. TCRdb's processing, not the authors', yielded these V and J calls. In this sample the table shows over a million distinct CDR3 sequences, 35% to 40% of which occur a single time. Roughly 10% of the sample is in the top ten clones.

This clonotype was found many times. The specificity of this receptor is unknown. It has no much larger one-base neighbor in the sample; base qualities were not kept. CDR1 and CDR2, per the germline V gene, are SGHTA and FQGNSA. Trimming takes 6 bases off V and 2 bases off J; junction bases not matched to a gene: 4. The CDR3 covers 15 residues, taking in both the cysteine and the phenylalanine. Only CDR3 DNA remains: 45 bases, in frame from the first base. The source of this sequence is an adult man with Graves' hyperthyroidism. Material for sequencing was peripheral blood or thyroid tissue (not recorded which). The chain is made from TRBV7-2 and TRBJ2-5, with 12 bases aligning to TRBD2. For the CDR3, the sequence is CASSSSGGAQETQYF. The sequenced DNA: TGTGCCAGCAGTTCTAGCGGGGGGGCACAAGAGACCCAGTACTTC.